The rows below give T cell receptor beta chains drawn from one sample of a study of blood T cell repertoires in COVID-19. TCRdb's table, derived via immunoSEQ multiplex PCR, lists solely in-frame clones and lacks some. The sample carries roughly 330,000 clones, more than 75% recorded once. The sample comprised peripheral blood. These receptors were collected from a woman aged 45-65 years with active or convalescent COVID-19. The CDR3 runs from the conserved cysteine through the conserved F or W. Fields, in order: J gene, clone size, V gene, D gene, CDR3 DNA, CDR3 protein. D genes are given only for firm matches. Some rows have no size entry. The others give once, few or many, or a class for an expanded clone.

>TRBJ1-4|few|TRBV7-9|NA
TGTGCCAGCAGCCGAGCGTCAACTAATGAAAAACTGTTTTTT
CASSRASTNEKLFF
>TRBJ2-7|NA|TRBV28|NA
TGTGCCAGCAGTACAGGACCGGTCGAGCAGTACTTC
CASSTGPVEQYF
>TRBJ2-3|few|TRBV16|TRBD2
TGTGCCAGCAGCCAATCTAGCGGGGAAACCACAGATACGCAGTATTTT
CASSQSSGETTDTQYF
>TRBJ2-1|NA|TRBV13|TRBD1
TGTGCCAGCAGCGCCGGGACAGGGTACAATGAGCAGTTCTTC
CASSAGTGYNEQFF
>TRBJ1-3|NA|TRBV30|NA
TGTGCCTGGAGTGAGGGAGCTGGATATCTTGGAAACACCATATATTTT
CAWSEGAGYLGNTIYF
>TRBJ1-2|NA|TRBV28|NA
TGTGCCAGCAGTCTTGCGGGGATTCAACGGGATGGCTACACCTTC
CASSLAGIQRDGYTF
>TRBJ1-2|once|TRBV4-3|NA
TGCGCCAGCTCGGCCTTCGCAGGGGACGGGTATGGCTACACCTTC
CASSAFAGDGYGYTF
>TRBJ1-2|NA|TRBV5-4|NA
TGTGCCAGCAGCTTGAGGGCTGAGGGCGGAGGCTACACCTTC
CASSLRAEGGGYTF
>TRBJ2-7|NA|TRBV7-3|TRBD2
TGTGCCAGCAGTTCAGTAGCGGGAGGTGGCTACGAGCAGTACTTC
CASSSVAGGGYEQYF
>TRBJ1-5|few|TRBV4-1|NA
TGCGCCAGCAGCCAAAGGACACTGAGCAATCAGCCCCAGCATTTT
CASSQRTLSNQPQHF
>TRBJ1-2|NA|TRBV30|NA
TGTGCCTGGACCACCGGGGATCCGAGCATCAACTATGGCTACACCTTC
CAWTTGDPSINYGYTF
>TRBJ1-2|NA|TRBV2|NA
TGTGCCAGCAGTGAATTACAACCTGGAGATGGCTACACCTTC
CASSELQPGDGYTF
>TRBJ1-6|NA|TRBV7-9|TRBD1
TGTGCCAGCAGCCAGACAGGGGGCTACCCCGGTTCACCCCTCCACTTT
CASSQTGGYPGSPLHF
>TRBJ2-1|NA|TRBV29-1|TRBD2
TGCAGCGTTGAATCTCTGAGCGGGAGGGCAGGGAATGAGCAGTTCTTC
CSVESLSGRAGNEQFF
>TRBJ1-1|NA|TRBV4-1|TRBD1
TGCGCCAGCAGCCAGGAGGGGACAGGGGGTGGTGCTTTCTTT
CASSQEGTGGGAFF
>TRBJ2-4|NA|TRBV19|TRBD2
TGTGCCAGTAGTTGGCTAGCGGGAAACATTCAGTACTTC
CASSWLAGNIQYF
>TRBJ2-3|NA|TRBV25-1|TRBD2
TGTGCCAGCAGTGTCCTAGCGGGAGGGCAGGTTGATACGCAGTATTTT
CASSVLAGGQVDTQYF
>TRBJ1-4|NA|TRBV29-1|TRBD1
TGCAGCGTTGGACAGGGCGATGAAAAACTGTTTTTT
CSVGQGDEKLFF
>TRBJ2-3|NA|TRBV18|NA
TGTGCCAGCTCCTTGGGGCCTGAGGAAGGAGATACGCAGTATTTT
CASSLGPEEGDTQYF
>TRBJ2-7|once|TRBV3-1/TRBV3-2|TRBD2
TGTGCCAGCAGCCATCTAGGACTAGCGGGTGACGCCACCTACGAGCAGTACTTC
CASSHLGLAGDATYEQYF
>TRBJ2-7|NA|TRBV4-1|NA
TGCGCCAGCAGCCAAGATCCCCCGGACGAGCAGTACTTC
CASSQDPPDEQYF
>TRBJ1-1|NA|TRBV28|NA
TGTGCCAGCAGTCTGCCCTTCGGGGGAACTGAAGCTTTCTTT
CASSLPFGGTEAFF
>TRBJ2-3|NA|TRBV12-3/TRBV12-4|NA
TGTGCCACCTCGTCGGAGGGTGGTACGCAGTATTTT
CATSSEGGTQYF
>TRBJ2-7|once|TRBV5-5|NA
TGTGCCAGCAGCTTACAGGGTGGCGAGCAGTACTTC
CASSLQGGEQYF
>TRBJ1-2|NA|TRBV12-3/TRBV12-4|TRBD1
TGTGCCAGCAGCATAACAGGGGAGTACGGCTACACCTTC
CASSITGEYGYTF
>TRBJ1-5|once|TRBV11-1|NA
TGTGCCAGCAGCCGCGGTGTCGGGCCCCAGCATTTT
CASSRGVGPQHF
>TRBJ1-1|NA|TRBV29-1|TRBD1
TGCAGCGGCGCACAGGGGTCCACATCCACTGAAGCTTTCTTT
CSGAQGSTSTEAFF
>TRBJ2-1|NA|TRBV9|NA
TGTGCCAGCAGCGACCAACAGGGTGGAAAGAATGAGCAGTTCTTC
CASSDQQGGKNEQFF
>TRBJ2-7|NA|TRBV4-3|TRBD1
TGCGCCAGCAGCCGAGAAGGGACAGGCTACGAGCAGTACTTC
CASSREGTGYEQYF
>TRBJ1-2|NA|TRBV2|NA
TGTGCCAGCAGTGGGGCCTCCTATGGCTACACCTTC
CASSGASYGYTF
>TRBJ1-5|NA|TRBV6-2/TRBV6-3|NA
TGTGCCAGCACCCCGGAGTACTCCGGGGGCAATCAGCCCCAGCATTTT
CASTPEYSGGNQPQHF
>TRBJ1-2|NA|TRBV7-3|NA
TGTGCCAGCAGCTTATATATGCGACCAGGGGATGGCTACACCTTC
CASSLYMRPGDGYTF
>TRBJ2-1|NA|TRBV27|TRBD2
TGTGCCAGCAGTTTGATCCTAGCGGGGGCCTACAATGAGCAGTTCTTC
CASSLILAGAYNEQFF
>TRBJ1-2|few|TRBV29-1|NA
TGCAGCGTTGAAGCGGGAACAGGGATGCGCTATGGCTACACCTTC
CSVEAGTGMRYGYTF
>TRBJ2-7|NA|TRBV2|TRBD2
TGTGCCAGCAGTGTAAGCGGGAAATACGAGCAGTACTTC
CASSVSGKYEQYF
>TRBJ2-1|NA|TRBV3-1/TRBV3-2|TRBD2
TGTGCCAGCAGCCAGGGACTAGCGGGAATCCCCAATGAGCAGTTCTTC
CASSQGLAGIPNEQFF
>TRBJ1-6|NA|TRBV4-1|NA
TGCGCCAGCAGCCAAGATGAGGCAGCTAGCTCCTATAATTCACCCCTCCACTTT
CASSQDEAASSYNSPLHF
>TRBJ2-5|NA|TRBV3-1/TRBV3-2|TRBD2
TGTGCCAGCAGCCTCTCCCGGGGGGGTCAAGAGACCCAGTACTTC
CASSLSRGGQETQYF
>TRBJ2-5|NA|TRBV18|NA
TGTGCCAGCTCGAGGGGGTCCGGAGAGACCCAGTACTTC
CASSRGSGETQYF
>TRBJ1-1|NA|TRBV4-1|NA
TGCGCCAGCAGCCAAGTTTGGGGGCTGAGCACTGAAGCTTTCTTT
CASSQVWGLSTEAFF
>TRBJ1-4|few|TRBV4-2|NA
TGTGCCAGCAGCCAAGGCGACGCGGGGGACGAAAAACTGTTTTTT
CASSQGDAGDEKLFF
>TRBJ2-1|NA|TRBV24-1|TRBD2
TGTGCCACCAGTGATAGCGGGAGGCCAACCTACAATGAGCAGTTCTTC
CATSDSGRPTYNEQFF
>TRBJ2-5|NA|TRBV6-2/TRBV6-3|NA
TGTGCCAGCAGTTACTCGAGGGCCAAAAGCGATCAAGAGACCCAGTACTTC
CASSYSRAKSDQETQYF
>TRBJ2-3|NA|TRBV21-1|NA
TGTGCCAACGGAGCAGCCAAGACTACCCACACAGATACGCAGTATTTT
CANGAAKTTHTDTQYF
>TRBJ2-2|NA|TRBV7-2|TRBD2
TGTGCCAGCAGCTCTTCTAGCGGGGGGAACACCGGGGAGCTGTTTTTT
CASSSSSGGNTGELFF
>TRBJ1-5|NA|TRBV7-8|NA
TGTGCCAGCAGCTTAGTTGCGTCGAAGCAGCCCCAGCATTTT
CASSLVASKQPQHF
>TRBJ1-2|NA|TRBV19|TRBD1
TGTGCCAGTAGTGACCGGGACAGGTATTTGTTGGATGGCTACACCTTC
CASSDRDRYLLDGYTF
>TRBJ1-3|NA|TRBV9|NA
TGTGCCAGCAGCGTCTCGGAGGGCTCTGGAAACACCATATATTTT
CASSVSEGSGNTIYF
>TRBJ1-1|few|TRBV28|NA
TGTGCCAGCAGCCTGAACGGGGTTGTCACTGAAGCTTTCTTT
CASSLNGVVTEAFF
>TRBJ1-2|NA|TRBV9|TRBD1
TGTGCCAGCAGCGTAGACGGGGACAGCTATGGCTACACCTTC
CASSVDGDSYGYTF